One and the same sample provided the 20 T cell receptor beta chains below, sequenced in a study of blood T cell repertoires in COVID-19. Some clones are missing from TCRdb's copy, which holds only in-frame ones; the method was immunoSEQ multiplex PCR. The sample consists of 75,000 to 90,000 clones, 86% of them appearing once. The material sequenced was peripheral blood. The receptors come from a man aged 45-65 years with active or convalescent COVID-19.

This rearrangement joins TRBV5-3 to TRBJ1-6; D remains unclear. TRBV5-3 is treated as an ORF (open reading frame) with a function not yet certain. V was trimmed by 0 bases and J by 7 bases, leaving 5 bases between them. The CDR3 runs to 13 residues. Here the CDR3 DNA reads TGTGCCAGAAGCTTGGACCAGAATTCACCCCTCCACTTT. This sequence encodes CARSLDQNSPLHF.

V gene TRBV4-3 combines with J gene TRBJ1-1, with a tentative D call TRBD1 (6 bases). Deletions cut 0 bases from V and 4 bases from J, with 12 bases between. Germline assignment: CDR1 LGHNA and CDR2 YSLEER. CDR3 length: 15 amino acids. The CDR3 DNA reads TGCGCCAGCAGCCAAGATTGGGGGCGCGGCACTGAAGCTTTCTTT. Protein sequence: CASSQDWGRGTEAFF.

Here the CDR3 reads CASYRGGPSHEQFF. CDR3 DNA: TGTGCCAGTTACCGGGGGGGCCCCTCCCATGAGCAGTTCTTC. V is TRBV28 and J is TRBJ2-1, with 8 bases lining up with TRBD2. This CDR3 has 14 residues. Germline loops: CDR1 MDHEN, CDR2 SYDVKM. V lost 9 bases, J lost 8 bases, and 12 bases stayed unmatched.

The chain combines TRBV12-5 with TRBJ2-1, with a tentative D call TRBD2 (5 bases). There are 13 residues in the CDR3. CDR1 is LGHNT and CDR2 is FRNRAP in the germline V gene. V lost 5 bases and J lost 8, with 13 bases in between. This chain's CDR3 is CASGMREKHEQFF. CDR3 in DNA: TGTGCTAGTGGTATGAGGGAGAAGCATGAGCAGTTCTTC.

The table lists this clone with a few counts. The chain joins TRBV20-1 to TRBJ2-4, with unresolved D. The CDR3 runs to 11 residues. Per germline, CDR1 DFQATT and CDR2 SNEGSKA (reference sequence). The V gene lost 6 bases and the J gene lost 6 bases, with 9 bases spanning the gap. Here the CDR3 reads CSASELNIQYF. DNA for the CDR3: TGCAGTGCCTCGGAGTTAAACATTCAGTACTTC.

The rearrangement links TRBV18 to TRBJ1-3; D possibly corresponds to TRBD1 (6 bases). V was shortened by 5 bases and J by 6 bases, with 11 bases between the two germline ends. This CDR3 is 13 amino acids long. CDR1 is KGHSH and CDR2 is LQKENI in the germline V gene. Here the CDR3 reads CASSRTEENTIYF. The CDR3 DNA follows: TGTGCCAGCTCAAGGACAGAGGAAAACACCATATATTTT.

V is TRBV9 and J is TRBJ2-1, with 9 bases aligning to TRBD2. The germline V gene has CDR1 SGDLS and CDR2 YYNGEE. The CDR3 spans 15 residues. Trimming at V came to 0 bases and at J to 8 bases, leaving 6 bases not matched to a gene. CDR3 protein: CASSVGGGAFDEQFF. DNA for the CDR3: TGTGCCAGCAGCGTAGGCGGGGGGGCTTTCGATGAGCAGTTCTTC. Combining the CDR3 with reference TRBV9 and TRBJ2-1 gives the whole variable domain DSGVTQTPKHLITATGQRVTLRCSPRSGDLSVYWYQQSLDQGLQFLIQYYNGEERAKGNILERFSAQQFPDLHSELNLSSLELGDSALYFCASSVGGGAFDEQFFGPGTRLTVL.

This clone was counted a single time. This CDR3 is CASSYLGTGNTGELFF. The CDR3 DNA sequence: TGTGCCAGCAGTTACCTGGGGACAGGGAACACCGGGGAGCTGTTTTTT. The gene calls are TRBV6-5 and TRBJ2-2; 8 nucleotides agree with TRBD1. With V trimmed by 2 bases and J by 1 base, 3 bases remained unmatched. Germline V lookup: CDR1 MNHEY, CDR2 SVGAGI. The CDR3 sequence is 16 residues long.

The table lists this clone with a count of one. V is TRBV2 and J is TRBJ2-5; 13 bases are a match to TRBD2. The CDR3 covers 15 residues. V shed 5 bases, J shed 4 bases, and the junction held 4 bases outside the gene matches. Germline lookup yields CDR1 SNHLY and CDR2 FYNNEI. CDR3 nucleotides: TGTGCCAGCAGTCTTACTAGCGGGGGGGCAGAGACCCAGTACTTC. This encodes CASSLTSGGAETQYF.

This clone has just a few counts. The chain couples TRBV7-2 to TRBJ2-5; no firm D call. Deletions cut 2 bases from V and 1 base from J, with 5 bases between. CDR1 and CDR2 (germline): SGHTA, FQGNSA. The length of the CDR3 is 13 residues. The CDR3 protein is CASSLWLQETQYF. The CDR3 DNA reads TGTGCCAGCAGCTTATGGCTCCAAGAGACCCAGTACTTC.

This clone came up once. The chain uses TRBV5-5 and TRBJ1-1; D may be TRBD1 (6 bases). The CDR3 runs to 15 residues. V was clipped by 2 bases and J by 6 bases, with 17 bases between them. The germline V gene has CDR1 SGHKS and CDR2 YYEKEE (reference sequence). The CDR3: CASSLSAGGASEAFF. CDR3 DNA: TGTGCCAGCAGCTTATCGGCGGGGGGCGCATCTGAAGCTTTCTTT. The complete variable domain, with remaining parts taken from reference TRBV5-5 and TRBJ1-1, reads DAGVTQSPTHLIKTRGQQVTLRCSPISGHKSVSWYQQVLGQGPQFIFQYYEKEERGRGNFPDRFSARQFPNYSSELNVNALLLGDSALYLCASSLSAGGASEAFFGQGTRLTVV.

In its sample, this clone was seen once. This chain joins TRBV7-8 and TRBJ2-1, with 10 bases lining up with TRBD2. The CDR3 contains 16 residues. CDR1 and CDR2 from the germline V gene are SGHVS and FQNEAQ. V shed 4 bases and J 8 bases; nucleotides not matched to a gene: 11. CDR3 amino acids: CASSSQRGGQLYEQFF. The CDR3 DNA sequence: TGTGCCAGCAGCTCCCAGCGGGGGGGCCAGTTGTATGAGCAGTTCTTC.

The chain has TRBV6-5 and TRBJ1-4; D remains unclear. The CDR3 runs 14 residues. CDR1 and CDR2 (germline): MNHEY, SVGAGI. Trimming shortened V by 8 bases and J by 5 bases, and 15 bases separated the two germline ends. This CDR3 reads CASLSGDINEKLFF. The DNA for the CDR3 is TGTGCCAGCCTTAGCGGGGATATCAATGAAAAACTGTTTTTT.

V gene TRBV14 combines with J gene TRBJ2-3; D perhaps matches TRBD1 (7 bases). Looked up from germline, CDR1 is SGHDN and CDR2 is FVKESK. Trimming cost V 1 base and J 1 base, with 12 bases left between them. The CDR3 has 16 amino acids. The CDR3 region has the DNA TGTGCCAGCAGCCAAGGCAGGGGGGTCCGCACAGATACGCAGTATTTT. It yields the protein CASSQGRGVRTDTQYF.

V usage is TRBV29-1 and J usage is TRBJ2-2; D gene uncertain. V was clipped by 6 bases and J by 0 bases, with 11 bases between them. Germline CDR1 SQVTM, CDR2 ANQGSEA. This CDR3 contains 14 residues. The DNA for the CDR3 is TGCAGCGTCCCAGGAAGGCCGAACACCGGGGAGCTGTTTTTT. This codes for CSVPGRPNTGELFF.

This clone was seen once. V is TRBV5-3 and J is TRBJ2-2, with a tentative D call TRBD2 (5 bases). TRBV5-3 is flagged as an ORF with uncertain function. The CDR3 has 15 residues. Deletions cut 3 bases from V and 0 bases from J, with 9 bases between. CDR3 DNA sequence: TGTGCCAGAAGCTGGGGAGTCTCGAACACCGGGGAGCTGTTTTTT. It is translated as CARSWGVSNTGELFF.

This clone was recorded only once. J is TRBJ1-5 and V is TRBV24-1; TRBD1 aligns across 7 bases. CDR1 and CDR2 (germline): KGHDR, SFDVKD. This CDR3 is 14 amino acids long. With 0 bases clipped from V and 7 bases from J, the junction kept 2 bases outside the gene matches. CDR3 residues: CATSDLTGEQPQHF. The CDR3 DNA is TGTGCCACCAGTGATTTGACAGGGGAGCAGCCCCAGCATTTT.

The DNA for the CDR3 is TGTGCCAGCAACCGACAGGGGGCCGAGCAGTACGTC. Protein sequence: CASNRQGAEQYV. The V gene is TRBV2, the J gene TRBJ2-7; TRBD1 agrees at 10 bases. V shed 7 bases and J 6 bases; nucleotides not matched to a gene: 3. Germline V gives CDR1 SNHLY, CDR2 FYNNEI. The CDR3 contains 12 residues.

The rearrangement links TRBV5-1 to TRBJ1-4, with 9 bases that match TRBD1. The CDR3 contains 14 residues. The germline gives CDR1 SGHRS, CDR2 YFSETQ. Losses at the gene ends were 4 bases for V and 6 bases for J; bases not matched to a gene: 4. CDR3 sequence (DNA): TGCGCCAGCAGCCCCGGGACAGGGTATGAAAAACTGTTTTTT. Translation: CASSPGTGYEKLFF.

This sequence joins TRBV18 and TRBJ1-6; 9 nucleotides align to TRBD1. Germline V gives CDR1 KGHSH, CDR2 LQKENI. J was trimmed by 10 bases and V by 0 bases; bases with no gene match: 4. This CDR3 comprises 15 residues. CDR3 coding DNA: TGTGCCAGCTCACCACCACAGGGGGCAGGGTCACCCCTCCACTTT. Residues: CASSPPQGAGSPLHF.